This is a list of T cell receptor beta chains from one sample in a study of T cell responses to AZD1222 COVID-19 vaccine. The table came from immunoSEQ multiplex PCR; TCRdb's copy has only in-frame clones and leaves some out. The profile shows 85,000 to 120,000 clones, more than 85% of them singletons. The source was peripheral blood, collected on day 0 of AZD1222 vaccination. The source of these receptors is an adult in good health. CDR3s include the opening cysteine and the closing phenylalanine or tryptophan. A D gene is named only where the DNA matches it firmly. Size tells how often a clone was seen (once, few, many) or the class of an expanded clone, and some rows leave it out.

clone_size j_call v_call d_call cdr3_length cdr3_nt cdr3_aa
- TRBJ1-4 TRBV28 - 16 TGTGCCAGCAGTCCCTGGAAGGGAGCAACTAATGAAAAACTGTTTTTT CASSPWKGATNEKLFF
- TRBJ2-3 TRBV5-4 - 13 TGTGCCAGCAGCTTGGCTGTTCAGAATACGCAGTATTTT CASSLAVQNTQYF
- TRBJ1-2 TRBV7-2 - 15 TGTGCCAGCAGTTACAATCCGGGACACAACTATGGCTACACCTTC CASSYNPGHNYGYTF
- TRBJ2-5 TRBV6-2/TRBV6-3 TRBD1 16 TGTGCCAGCAGTTACTCGACAGGGGATATCCAAGAGACCCAGTACTTC CASSYSTGDIQETQYF
- TRBJ2-2 TRBV15 TRBD2 15 TGTGCCACCAGCACCACTAGCGCTCACACCGGGGAGCTGTTTTTT CATSTTSAHTGELFF
- TRBJ1-1 TRBV9 TRBD1 14 TGTGCCAGCAGCACCCGGGACAGTATGACTGAAGCTTTCTTT CASSTRDSMTEAFF
once TRBJ1-1 TRBV5-6 - 12 TGTGCCAGCAGCTTGGGTTCCGCTGAAGCTTTCTTT CASSLGSAEAFF
- TRBJ2-5 TRBV10-3 - 15 TGTGCCATCAGTGGGGACTTATCCCCCCAAGAGACCCAGTACTTC CAISGDLSPQETQYF
- TRBJ2-2 TRBV5-1 - 17 TGCGCCAGCAGCTTGGTTGGCATCGCCGCGAACTCCGGGGAGCTGTTTTTT CASSLVGIAANSGELFF
- TRBJ1-1 TRBV30 - 14 TGTGCCTGGAGGTTAGACTCGGCAGGACCGCGGGCTTTCTTT CAWRLDSAGPRAFF
once TRBJ2-2 TRBV7-2 TRBD1 15 TGTGCCAGCAGCTCCGGGACAGGGTTCACCGGGGAGCTGTTTTTT CASSSGTGFTGELFF
- TRBJ2-7 TRBV28 - 14 TGTGCCAGCAGAAGTCCCGGACCGCGCGGCGAGCAGTACTTC CASRSPGPRGEQYF
- TRBJ2-2 TRBV5-4 - 14 TGTGCCAGCAGCCTGGGCAGACCCACCGGGGAGCTGTTTTTT CASSLGRPTGELFF
once TRBJ2-3 TRBV28 TRBD1 14 TGTGCCAGCAGCTCAGGGGGAGTCACAGATACGCAGTATTTT CASSSGGVTDTQYF
- TRBJ1-4 TRBV28 TRBD1 16 TGTGCCAGCAATCCCAGGGGCAGGGGGGTTGGTGAAAAACTGTTTTTT CASNPRGRGVGEKLFF
- TRBJ2-1 TRBV5-1 TRBD1 13 TGCGCCAGCAGCGTGACAGGGGGAGATGAGCAGTTCTTC CASSVTGGDEQFF
few TRBJ2-4 TRBV11-2 - 14 TGTGCCAGCAACTTAGGGGGGACCAAAAACATTCAGTACTTC CASNLGGTKNIQYF
- TRBJ2-7 TRBV28 - 13 TGTGCCAGCACCGACAGGTTCAGGTACGAGCAGTACTTC CASTDRFRYEQYF
- TRBJ2-3 TRBV7-2 - 12 TGTGCCAGCAGCAGAGAAACAGATACGCAGTATTTT CASSRETDTQYF
- TRBJ2-3 TRBV5-1 - 16 TGCGCCAGCAGCTTGGGAGGCGGAGCCAGCACAGATACGCAGTATTTT CASSLGGGASTDTQYF
few TRBJ1-2 TRBV28 TRBD1 17 TGTGCCAGCACCCTTATATCCCCCGAGGGACAGGGATATGGCTACACCTTC CASTLISPEGQGYGYTF
- TRBJ2-5 TRBV18 - 13 TGTGCCAGCTCACCTAGGGTCCAAGAGACCCAGTACTTC CASSPRVQETQYF
- TRBJ1-1 TRBV2 - 14 TGTGCCAGCACGGTGGACAGCCAAGGCCTTGAAGCTTTCTTT CASTVDSQGLEAFF
- TRBJ1-6 TRBV9 TRBD1 14 TGTGCCAGCAGCTCGGGACAGGGAGATTCACCCCTCCACTTT CASSSGQGDSPLHF
- TRBJ2-2 TRBV5-1 TRBD2 16 TGCGCCAGCAGCTTGTTACTAGCGGGAGACACCGGGGAGCTGTTTTTT CASSLLLAGDTGELFF
- TRBJ1-2 TRBV6-1 - 13 TGTGCCAGCAGTGAAGCCCACGGGTATGGCTACACCTTC CASSEAHGYGYTF
- TRBJ2-7 TRBV15 TRBD2 14 TGTGCCACCAGCAGAGAGGTCCTAGCGGGGGAGCAGTACTTC CATSREVLAGEQYF
- TRBJ2-2 TRBV29-1 - 14 TGCAGCGCAAATACGGACAGGAACACCGGGGAGCTGTTTTTT CSANTDRNTGELFF
- TRBJ1-4 TRBV21-1 - 12 TGTGCCAGCAGCAAGGTTAATGAAAAACTGTTTTTT CASSKVNEKLFF
- TRBJ1-6 TRBV19 - 14 TGTGCCAGTAGTATTTCGGGCAGGGAATCACCCCTCCACTTT CASSISGRESPLHF
- TRBJ1-1 TRBV28 - 14 TGTGCCAGCAGTTTTTTACAGGGCCGCACTGAAGCTTTCTTT CASSFLQGRTEAFF
once TRBJ2-1 TRBV27 TRBD2 14 TGTGCCAGCAGTTTATCGGCTAGCGGGACGTCCCCGTTCTTC CASSLSASGTSPFF
- TRBJ1-5 TRBV6-5 - 15 TGTGCCAGCATGAGCCGTCACCTTAGCAATCAGCCCCAGCATTTT CASMSRHLSNQPQHF
- TRBJ1-2 TRBV28 TRBD1 17 TGTGCCAGCAGTTTCGGGGGCCTGGGACAGGGGGCGGAAGGCTACACCTTC CASSFGGLGQGAEGYTF
once TRBJ2-7 TRBV12-3/TRBV12-4 TRBD2 13 TGTGCCAGCGGAATAGCGGGCCCCTACGAGCAGTACTTC CASGIAGPYEQYF
- TRBJ1-6 TRBV6-5 TRBD1 14 TGTGCCAGTCGAGGAGGACAGGGTAATTCACCCCTCCACTTT CASRGGQGNSPLHF
- TRBJ2-7 TRBV19 - 14 TGTGCCAGTAAGGTTGCGGTGCAAACCTACGAGCAGTACTTC CASKVAVQTYEQYF
once TRBJ1-2 TRBV14 - 16 TGTGCCAGCAGCCAAGCGGTCGGAGGGTCTAACTATGGCTACACCTTC CASSQAVGGSNYGYTF
- TRBJ1-1 TRBV3-1/TRBV3-2 - 14 TGTGCCAGCAGCCAAGGTGGGACGAACACTGAAGCTTTCTTT CASSQGGTNTEAFF
- TRBJ1-5 TRBV7-2 - 15 TGTGCCAGCAGCTCCCTCACAGTTAGACTGCAGCCCCAGCATTTT CASSSLTVRLQPQHF
- TRBJ1-6 TRBV2 - 14 TGTGCCAGCAGTGAGGTTGGCAGGGGCATAACCCTCCACTTT CASSEVGRGITLHF
once TRBJ1-4 TRBV10-3 - 17 TGTGCCATCAGTGAGTCGACAGTCGGGAATTGGGGTGAAAAACTGTTTTTT CAISESTVGNWGEKLFF
- TRBJ1-6 TRBV6-1 TRBD1 18 TGTGCCAGCAGTGAGAGGGACAGGGTCCGCTCCTATAATTCACCCCTCCACTTT CASSERDRVRSYNSPLHF
- TRBJ1-6 TRBV9 - 13 TGTGCCAGCAGCCAGGGGCGAGGATCACCCCTCCACTTT CASSQGRGSPLHF